This entry concerns a single T cell receptor beta chain. Here immunoSEQ multiplex PCR was the method, and the copy in TCRdb shows in-frame clones only, minus some. This table has roughly 150,000 clones, 85% to 90% appearing once. The record originates from a study of control samples from healthy donors and cancer patients. The CDR3 length is 16 residues. The gene calls are TRBV21-1 and TRBJ1-4; the table's D gene call, TRBD1, was not cross checked with the DNA. TRBV21-1 is a documented pseudogene. The TCR originated in a man between 18 and 35 years old in good health. Sequencing input: blood. In DNA, the CDR3 is TGTGCCAGCAGCAAAAGAGGTGTGCAGGGGAGAAGAAAAACTGTTTTT. It yields the protein CASSKRGVQGRRKTVF.